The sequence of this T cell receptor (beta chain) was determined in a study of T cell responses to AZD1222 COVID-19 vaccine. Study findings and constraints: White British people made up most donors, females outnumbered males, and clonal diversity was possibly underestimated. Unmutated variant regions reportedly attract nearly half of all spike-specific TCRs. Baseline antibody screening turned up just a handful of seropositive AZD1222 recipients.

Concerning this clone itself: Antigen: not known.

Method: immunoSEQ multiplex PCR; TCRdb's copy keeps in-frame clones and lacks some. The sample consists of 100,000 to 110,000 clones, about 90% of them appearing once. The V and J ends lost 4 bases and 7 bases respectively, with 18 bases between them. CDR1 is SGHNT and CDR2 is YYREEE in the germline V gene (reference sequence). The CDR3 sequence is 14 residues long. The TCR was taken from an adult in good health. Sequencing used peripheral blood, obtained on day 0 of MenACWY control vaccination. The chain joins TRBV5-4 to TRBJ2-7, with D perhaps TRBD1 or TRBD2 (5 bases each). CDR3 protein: CASSPGTPPSEQYF. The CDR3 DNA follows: TGTGCCAGCAGCCCGGGGACCCCTCCCTCGGAGCAGTACTTC.